The 26 T cell receptor beta chains presented below share a single source sample, sequenced in a study of early T cells in non-severe SARS-CoV-2 infection. Each CDR3 protein gets one entry after TCRdb re-called the 5' RACE reads with MiXCR. Among over 45,000 distinct CDR3 sequences listed, 5.6% were seen once. Sequencing was carried out using whole blood. These receptors were collected from an adult who was a healthcare worker with PCR-confirmed SARS-CoV-2 infection or an uninfected control (not recorded which).

There are many counts of this clonotype. V is TRBV3-1 and J is TRBJ2-7; TRBD2 might be the D (6 bases). V was shortened by 0 bases and J by 4 bases, with 16 bases between the two germline ends. Germline CDR1 is LGHDT and CDR2 is YNNKEL (reference sequence). CDR3 size: 16 residues. The CDR3 DNA follows: TGTGCCAGCAGCCAAGATCGGGGCGGGGCAACATACGAGCAGTACTTC. Translating it yields CASSQDRGGATYEQYF.

This clonotype was counted at least ten times. This chain joins TRBV4-1 and TRBJ2-5; D not resolved. Germline lookup yields CDR1 MGHRA and CDR2 YSYEKL. The CDR3 sequence is 15 residues long. Trimming stripped 0 bases from V and 4 bases from J, with 12 bases between. This CDR3 reads CASSQDSGPGETQYF. CDR3 nucleotide sequence: TGCGCCAGCAGCCAAGATTCCGGGCCGGGAGAGACCCAGTACTTC.

This clonotype was counted between two and nine times. The gene calls are TRBV5-6 and TRBJ2-7; 7 bases are shared with TRBD1. Germline CDR1 is SGHDT and CDR2 is YYEEEE. With V trimmed by 4 bases and J by 5 bases, 15 bases remained unmatched. The CDR3 consists of 16 residues. CDR3: CASSELGSGQAHEQYF. CDR3 coding DNA: TGTGCCAGCAGCGAATTGGGGAGCGGACAGGCACACGAGCAGTACTTC.

This clonotype has at least ten counts. This chain joins TRBV7-2 and TRBJ2-7, with D unclear. Deletions cut 0 bases from V and 5 bases from J, with 5 bases between. The CDR3 runs to 12 residues. Germline V gene sequence: CDR1 SGHTA, CDR2 FQGNSA. The CDR3 spells CASSLASHEQYF. The DNA of the CDR3 is TGTGCCAGCAGCTTAGCGTCCCACGAGCAGTACTTC.

This clonotype was observed at least ten times. The rearrangement uses TRBV6-1 and TRBJ1-1; 10 nucleotides match TRBD1. Germline trimming cut 4 bases from V and 0 bases from J; bases unmatched to any gene: 2. This CDR3 is built from 15 residues. Germline CDR1 is MNHNS and CDR2 is SASEGT. The CDR3, as DNA: TGTGCCAGCAGTGGACAGGGGGCTATGAACACTGAAGCTTTCTTT. It specifies CASSGQGAMNTEAFF.

This clonotype was found many times. The chain joins TRBV20-1 to TRBJ1-6; D is unresolved. The germline V and J ends were trimmed by 5 bases and 0 bases, with 20 bases remaining between them. The CDR3 is 18 residues long. Germline V gene data show CDR1 as DFQATT and CDR2 as SNEGSKA (reference sequence). CDR3 amino acids: CSASTGVAGSSYNSPLHF. CDR3 nucleotides: TGCAGTGCTTCTACCGGGGTGGCCGGGAGCTCCTATAATTCACCCCTCCACTTT.

This sequence joins TRBV6-6 and TRBJ1-1; D call uncertain. This CDR3 is built from 14 residues. Germline V gene sequence: CDR1 MNHNY, CDR2 SVGAGI (reference sequence). The V gene lost 6 bases and the J gene lost 1 base, with 12 bases spanning the gap. The CDR3 protein is CASSPYIGNTEAFF. In nucleotides, the CDR3 is TGTGCCAGCAGCCCTTATATTGGGAACACTGAAGCTTTCTTT.

This clonotype was found many times. The chain is built from TRBV5-1 and TRBJ2-3; possibly TRBD1 or TRBD2 for D (5 bases each). There are 14 residues in the CDR3. The V end was cut by 3 bases, the J end by 2 bases, with 10 bases between. Germline CDR1 reads SGHRS; CDR2 reads YFSETQ. The chain's CDR3 is CASSWDHPTDTQYF. DNA for the CDR3: TGCGCCAGCAGCTGGGACCACCCCACAGATACGCAGTATTTT.

This chain links TRBV28 with TRBJ1-2; TRBD1 aligns across 9 bases. CDR3 length: 16 amino acids. J was trimmed by 6 bases and V by 2 bases; bases with no gene match: 10. The V gene's germline CDR1 is MDHEN and CDR2 SYDVKM. CDR3 nucleotides: TGTGCCAGCAGTTTAGCCGACAGGGGGTTTACTGATGGCTACACCTTC. The encoded protein is CASSLADRGFTDGYTF.

This clonotype showed up many times. The chain joins TRBV21-1 to TRBJ1-1; the table's D gene call, TRBD1, was not cross checked with the DNA. TRBV21-1 is recorded as a pseudogene. This CDR3 has 18 residues. CDR3 residues: CASRRTGGCGILDTEAFF. The CDR3 DNA is TGTGCCAGCAGAAGGACAGGGGGCTGCGGGATTTTGGACACTGAAGCTTTCTTT.

This rearrangement joins TRBV18 to TRBJ2-4, with D perhaps matching TRBD1 (6 bases). Germline V gives CDR1 KGHSH, CDR2 LQKENI. Trimming pared 2 bases from V and 4 bases from J, leaving 18 bases between. This CDR3 comprises 17 residues. The CDR3 spells CASSPGLLVGAKNIQYF. CDR3 DNA sequence: TGTGCCAGCTCACCAGGTTTACTAGTGGGGGCGAAAAACATTCAGTACTTC.

This clonotype was seen many times. The V gene is TRBV7-9, the J gene TRBJ2-7; 8 bases align to TRBD1. Trimming at V came to 8 bases and at J to 4 bases, leaving 7 bases not matched to a gene. The CDR3 spans 13 residues. Germline V CDR1 and CDR2: SEHNR, FQNEAQ (reference sequence). CDR3 sequence: CASSGQGWYEQYF. CDR3 in DNA: TGTGCCAGCTCCGGACAGGGATGGTACGAGCAGTACTTC.

This clonotype appeared a few times. This sequence joins TRBV7-2 and TRBJ1-4; D call uncertain. V was pared by 5 bases and J by 5 bases, with 15 bases between. CDR1 and CDR2 from the germline V gene are SGHTA and FQGNSA. The CDR3 contains 15 residues. The CDR3 DNA is TGTGCCAGCAGCAGGCGGGGATGGGTGAATGAAAAACTGTTTTTT. Encoded protein: CASSRRGWVNEKLFF.

The sample holds many counts of this clonotype. This chain connects TRBV27 to TRBJ2-1; possibly TRBD1 for D (5 bases). This CDR3 is built from 14 residues. From germline, CDR1 is MNHEY and CDR2 SMNVEV (reference sequence). V was cut by 6 bases and J by 1 base, with 10 bases left in between. CDR3 loop: CASRKGPSYNEQFF. The CDR3 bases are TGTGCCAGCAGGAAGGGGCCATCCTACAATGAGCAGTTCTTC.

This clonotype came up many times. This chain joins TRBV20-1 and TRBJ2-1, with 8 nucleotides matching TRBD2. The CDR3 spans 14 residues. The V gene's germline CDR1 is DFQATT and CDR2 SNEGSKA (reference sequence). Trimming at V came to 2 bases and at J to 4 bases, leaving 4 bases not matched to a gene. The CDR3 loop reads CSARTQREYNEQFF. CDR3 nucleotides: TGCAGTGCTAGAACCCAGCGGGAGTACAATGAGCAGTTCTTC.

The rearrangement joins TRBV5-4 to TRBJ2-5; D ambiguous. The CDR3 contains 14 residues. The V end lost 4 bases, the J end lost 2 bases, and 12 bases lay between the germline ends. Per the germline V gene, CDR1 is SGHNT and CDR2 is YYREEE (reference sequence). CDR3 DNA sequence: TGTGCCAGCAGCCCGGGTTATTTACAAGAGACCCAGTACTTC. Residues: CASSPGYLQETQYF. The whole variable domain, filled in from reference TRBV5-4 and TRBJ2-5, reads ETGVTQSPTHLIKTRGQQVTLRCSSQSGHNTVSWYQQALGQGPQFIFQYYREEENGRGNFPPRFSGLQFPNYSSELNVNALELDDSALYLCASSPGYLQETQYFGPGTRLLVL.

This rearrangement joins TRBV3-1 to TRBJ1-1, with no clear D. The CDR3 has 15 amino acids. Germline CDR1 reads LGHDT; CDR2 reads YNNKEL (reference sequence). V was cut by 0 bases and J by 3 bases, with 11 bases left in between. CDR3 protein: CASSQELDRDTEAFF. In DNA, the CDR3 is TGTGCCAGCAGCCAAGAACTCGATAGGGACACTGAAGCTTTCTTT.

The rearrangement links TRBV7-3 to TRBJ1-2, with D unclear. This CDR3 spans 13 amino acids. Trimming took off 2 bases at V and 4 bases at J, with 8 bases between the two ends. The V gene's germline CDR1 is SGHTA and CDR2 FQGTGA. CDR3 protein: CASSLQGSYGYTF. The CDR3 DNA sequence: TGTGCCAGCAGCTTACAAGGGAGCTATGGCTACACCTTC. Full variable domain (outside the CDR3, taken from reference TRBV7-3 and TRBJ1-2): GAGVSQTPSNKVTEKGKYVELRCDPISGHTALYWYRQSLGQGPEFLIYFQGTGAADDSGLPNDRFFAVRPEGSVSTLKIQRTERGDSAVYLCASSLQGSYGYTFGSGTRLTVV.

This clonotype was counted many times. The chain combines TRBV6-5 with TRBJ1-3, with unresolved D. This CDR3 region has 16 residues. Per germline, CDR1 MNHEY and CDR2 SVGAGI. V dropped 6 bases and J dropped 0 bases, with 15 bases sitting between them. DNA for the CDR3: TGTGCCAGCAGGCAGACCCGGACCATCTCTGGAAACACCATATATTTT. Translating it yields CASRQTRTISGNTIYF.

This clonotype was detected many times. The chain employs TRBV6-2 or TRBV6-3 and TRBJ2-3; 10 bases agree with TRBD2. The CDR3 loop spans 15 amino acids. Per germline, CDR1 MNHEY and CDR2 SVGEGT. V shed 7 bases and J 4 bases; nucleotides not matched to a gene: 8. The CDR3: CASTLLAGLADTQYF. The DNA for the CDR3 is TGTGCCAGCACCCTACTAGCGGGGTTAGCAGATACGCAGTATTTT.

This clonotype appeared a few times. The genes are TRBV27 and TRBJ1-1; no clear D. Germline V gives CDR1 MNHEY, CDR2 SMNVEV (reference sequence). The CDR3 has 13 amino acids. Between the trimmed V and J ends, which lost 7 bases and 4 bases, there was a span of 13 bases. The CDR3 nucleotides read TGTGCCAGCATAGGTAGAGGAGGCACTGAAGCTTTCTTT. This encodes CASIGRGGTEAFF.

The table lists this clonotype with a few counts. J is TRBJ2-1 and V is TRBV7-9; D unresolved. The V and J ends lost 3 bases and 6 bases respectively, with 6 bases between them. Germline assignment: CDR1 SEHNR and CDR2 FQNEAQ (reference sequence). The CDR3 loop spans 12 amino acids. The CDR3 protein is CASSLEGNEQFF. In nucleotides, the CDR3 is TGTGCCAGCAGCTTGGAAGGCAATGAGCAGTTCTTC.

In its sample, this clonotype was seen many times. V usage is TRBV9 and J usage is TRBJ1-2; 8 nucleotides match TRBD1. V lost 3 bases to trimming and J lost 5 bases; unmatched junction nucleotides: 9. CDR3 length: 15 amino acids. CDR1 and CDR2 from the germline V gene are SGDLS and YYNGEE. This CDR3 reads CASSAGQGGTYGYTF. Here the CDR3 DNA reads TGTGCCAGCAGCGCAGGACAGGGTGGTACATATGGCTACACCTTC.

There are many counts of this clonotype. The rearrangement joins TRBV7-9 to TRBJ1-3, with TRBD1 matching over 7 bases. Per the germline V gene, CDR1 is SEHNR and CDR2 is FQNEAQ (reference sequence). J was trimmed by 0 bases and V by 5 bases; bases with no gene match: 13. This CDR3 comprises 18 residues. CDR3 DNA: TGTGCCAGCAGCCCGACAGGGCGGAGAACCCTCTCTGGAAACACCATATATTTT. It yields the protein CASSPTGRRTLSGNTIYF.

This clonotype occurred a few times. The chain couples TRBV7-3 to TRBJ2-2, with 10 bases identical to TRBD1. Trimming cost V 0 bases and J 5 bases; bases outside gene matches: 3. This CDR3 has 16 residues. CDR1 and CDR2 (germline): SGHTA, FQGTGA. For the CDR3, the DNA is TGTGCCAGCAGCTTAACGTCGGGACAGGGGACCGGGGAGCTGTTTTTT. It is translated as CASSLTSGQGTGELFF.

This clonotype came up many times. This rearrangement joins TRBV3-1 to TRBJ1-2, with 7 bases matching TRBD1. Germline-derived CDR1 and CDR2 are LGHDT and YNNKEL (reference sequence). The CDR3 sequence is 15 residues long. Trimming took 3 bases from V and 0 from J; bases not matched to a gene: 4. CDR3 sequence (DNA): TGTGCCAGCAGCCACGACAGGGCGACTAACTATGGCTACACCTTC. Its translation: CASSHDRATNYGYTF.